The present T cell receptor (beta chain) was sequenced within a study of shared clonotypes between healthy human individuals (dated by TCRdb to 2018 to 2020). Broadly, across the study: The cohort comprised two women and a few men aged 18 to 49 years. Per donor, three plates each were used for CD4 naive and CD4 memory, two for CD8 naive, and one for CD8 memory. Blood TCR repertoires of about 5 healthy adults were deeply sequenced to estimate repertoire size and the extent of clonotype sharing between individuals. To increase sequencing depth and limit assay-specific biases, TCR repertoire library preparation and sequencing were carried out by different laboratories using diverse techniques. Leukapheresis yielded between about 0.85 and 10 billion PBMCs per donor.

Study-wide findings and limitations: Compared with non-shared clonotypes, the clonotypes found in all four sorted-subset donors had higher generation probabilities. About 5% of naive CD4, more than 3% of naive CD8, roughly 2.4% of memory CD4, and 0.4% of memory CD8 clonotypes were shared across a few donors. Naive subsets generally had larger estimated clonotype richness than memory subsets did. The small number of donors limited the genetic and exposure-history diversity represented. Even with the large sequencing depth, rarefaction of the sorted-subset datasets indicated that sequencing was incomplete. Pairwise subsampling indicated that sequencing depth was expected to affect the degree of clonotype sharing among donors. Only blood was sampled, and tissue TCR repertoires likely differ from those in blood.

Notes on this clone: Its antigen remains unidentified. It has no much larger one-base neighbor in the sample; base qualities were not kept.

CD8 naive samples consisted of CD45RO-negative cells that were positively selected for CCR7, yielding a CD45RA+CCR7+ population without TemRA cells. The donors were healthy, HIV-negative adults who had no recently reported acute infections or vaccinations. All donors were Caucasian adults living in Nashville, Tennessee, USA. Blood was obtained by leukapheresis, after which PBMCs were separated by Ficoll-Histopaque density gradient centrifugation and cryopreserved in liquid nitrogen vapor phase. Analytical flow cytometry was used to check the purity and quantity of each magnetically sorted T cell population. Genomic DNA was isolated from each sorted fraction and quantified by UV absorbance on a Nanodrop 2000c. Using the deep immunoSEQ assay, TCR CDR3 regions were amplified from genomic DNA by multiplex PCR. Extracted genomic DNA from each cell subset was distributed evenly across all wells of several immunoSEQ 96-well plates, and each plate was treated as a replicate. Each replicate PCR for sorted subsets received about 210 ng genomic DNA, equal to some 32,000 T cell genomes. Purified libraries were measured with a Qubit 3.0 fluorometer, size-checked on a Bioanalyzer 2100, and measured again with the KAPA Library Quantification kit. A separate single-read 150-cycle Illumina NextSeq 550 flow cell was used to sequence each immunoSEQ 96-well plate. The authors' pipeline ran thus. The immunoSEQ output contained only junctional sequences without quality scores, so filtering could not match that applied to full-length reads. Sequences were annotated with PyIR, a Python wrapper for IgBLAST v1.9, using IMGT germline references to assign V/J genes and CDR3. Reads with weak V/J assignments (E-value above 1e-6), missing CDR3, stop codons, out-of-frame junctions, or ambiguous translated residues were removed. V3J clonotypes were defined by identical inferred V gene, J gene, and CDR3 amino acid sequence. Percentage overlap between repertoires was computed as shared unique clonotypes divided by the size of the smaller repertoire. Repertoire richness was assessed with RTK rarefaction, the Chao1 estimator, and Recon v2.1 estimates of unobserved clonotypes. Generation probabilities for all TCRbeta clonotypes obtained by the gDNA method from a handful of donors were computed using OLGA. TCRdb took over this immuneACCESS table, retaining in-frame rearrangements with V and J assigned. Such tables are incomplete; in checked studies, under half of the missing clones stem from an unresolved V gene, and the remainder is unexplained. The V and J calls and the clone size are those of that table, but D and trimming were determined from the DNA. For this sample the table gives approximately 2,200,000 clones, of which about 92% were detected only once. The ten most abundant clones make up roughly 1.7% of the sample.

The sample comprised naive CD8+ T cells from PBMCs. The cell subset or site label on this specimen signifies: CD45RA+CCR7+. The receptor comes from a man aged 18 to 30 in good health. Some clones in this sample may be carry-over from other donors' samples.

The nucleotides read TGTGCCAGCAGTTACTCAGCCCTGGCGTTGGGCGAGCAGTACTTC. It translates as CASSYSALALGEQYF. The V and J genes are TRBV6-5 and TRBJ2-7, with no confidently assigned D gene. From cysteine to phenylalanine, the CDR3 is 15 amino acids long. Only the CDR3 part of the read is kept: 45 bases, read in frame from the first base. V loses 0 bases of germline sequence and J loses 6 bases, and the interval between the two ends is 15 bases. The germline V gene gives CDR1 as MNHEY and CDR2 as SVGAGI.